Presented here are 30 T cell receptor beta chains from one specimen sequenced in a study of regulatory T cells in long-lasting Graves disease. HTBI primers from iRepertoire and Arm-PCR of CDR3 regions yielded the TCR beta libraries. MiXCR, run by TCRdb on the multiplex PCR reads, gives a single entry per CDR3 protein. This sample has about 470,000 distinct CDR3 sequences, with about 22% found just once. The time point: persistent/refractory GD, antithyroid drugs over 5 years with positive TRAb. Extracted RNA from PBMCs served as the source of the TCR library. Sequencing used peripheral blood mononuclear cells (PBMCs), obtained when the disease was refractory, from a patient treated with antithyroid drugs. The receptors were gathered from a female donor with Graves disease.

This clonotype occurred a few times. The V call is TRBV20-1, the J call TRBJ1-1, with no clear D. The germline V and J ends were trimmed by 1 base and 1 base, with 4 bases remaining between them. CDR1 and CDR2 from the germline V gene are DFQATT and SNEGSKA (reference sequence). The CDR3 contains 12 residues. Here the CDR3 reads CSARGPNTEAFF. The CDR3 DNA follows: TGCAGTGCTAGAGGGCCGAACACTGAAGCTTTCTTT.

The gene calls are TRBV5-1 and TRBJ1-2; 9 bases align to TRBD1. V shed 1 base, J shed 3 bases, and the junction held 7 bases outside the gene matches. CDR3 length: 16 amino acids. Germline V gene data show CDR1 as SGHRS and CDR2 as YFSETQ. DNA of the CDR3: TGCGCCAGCAGCTTGACACAGGGGGCTTTGGACTATGGCTACACCTTC. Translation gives CASSLTQGALDYGYTF.

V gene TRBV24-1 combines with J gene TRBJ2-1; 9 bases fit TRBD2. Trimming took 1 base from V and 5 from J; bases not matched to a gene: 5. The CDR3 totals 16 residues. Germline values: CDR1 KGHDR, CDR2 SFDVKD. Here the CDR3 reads CATSDFLRGGNNEQFF. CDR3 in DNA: TGTGCCACCAGTGATTTCTTGCGGGGGGGGAACAATGAGCAGTTCTTC.

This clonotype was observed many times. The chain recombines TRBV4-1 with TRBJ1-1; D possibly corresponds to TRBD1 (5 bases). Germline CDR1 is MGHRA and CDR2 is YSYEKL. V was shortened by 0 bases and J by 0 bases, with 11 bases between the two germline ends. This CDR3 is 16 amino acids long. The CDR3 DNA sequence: TGCGCCAGCAGCCAAGACGGAGGGGAGGTGAACACTGAAGCTTTCTTT. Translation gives CASSQDGGEVNTEAFF.

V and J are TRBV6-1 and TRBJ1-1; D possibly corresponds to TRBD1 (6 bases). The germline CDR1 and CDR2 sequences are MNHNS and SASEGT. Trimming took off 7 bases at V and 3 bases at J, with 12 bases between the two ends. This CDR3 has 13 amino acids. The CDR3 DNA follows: TGTGCCAGCACCCGGACAGCCGACACTGAAGCTTTCTTT. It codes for CASTRTADTEAFF.

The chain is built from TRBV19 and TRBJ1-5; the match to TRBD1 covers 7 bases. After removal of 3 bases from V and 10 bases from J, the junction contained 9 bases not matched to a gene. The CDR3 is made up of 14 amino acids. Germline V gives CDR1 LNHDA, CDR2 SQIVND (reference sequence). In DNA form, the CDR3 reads TGTGCCAGTAGTATTACCGACAGGGATCTACCCCAGCATTTT. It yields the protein CASSITDRDLPQHF.

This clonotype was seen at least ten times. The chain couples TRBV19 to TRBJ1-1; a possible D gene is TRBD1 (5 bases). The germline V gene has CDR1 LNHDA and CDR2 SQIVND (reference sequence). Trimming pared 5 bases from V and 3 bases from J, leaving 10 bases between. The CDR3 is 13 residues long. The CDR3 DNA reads TGTGCCAGTAGTGGGTGGGGGGACACTGAAGCTTTCTTT. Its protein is CASSGWGDTEAFF.

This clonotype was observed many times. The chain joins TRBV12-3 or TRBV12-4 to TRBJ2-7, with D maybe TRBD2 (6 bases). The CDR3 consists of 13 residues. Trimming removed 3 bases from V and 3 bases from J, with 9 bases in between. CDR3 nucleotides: TGTGCCAGCAGTTTTTCGGGGGACTACGAGCAGTACTTC. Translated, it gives CASSFSGDYEQYF.

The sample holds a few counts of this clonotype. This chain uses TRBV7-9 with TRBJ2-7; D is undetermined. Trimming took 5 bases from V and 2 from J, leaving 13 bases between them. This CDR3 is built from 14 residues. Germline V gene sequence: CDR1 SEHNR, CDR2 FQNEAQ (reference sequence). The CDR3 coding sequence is TGTGCCAGCAGCCCTGTTGACACCACCTACGAGCAGTACTTC. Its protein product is CASSPVDTTYEQYF.

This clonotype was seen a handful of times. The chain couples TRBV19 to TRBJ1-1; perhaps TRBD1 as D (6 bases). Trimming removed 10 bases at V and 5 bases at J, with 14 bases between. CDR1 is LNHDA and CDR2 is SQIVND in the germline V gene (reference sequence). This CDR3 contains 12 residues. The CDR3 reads CATRTGQTEAFF. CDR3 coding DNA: TGTGCCACAAGAACAGGGCAGACTGAAGCTTTCTTT.

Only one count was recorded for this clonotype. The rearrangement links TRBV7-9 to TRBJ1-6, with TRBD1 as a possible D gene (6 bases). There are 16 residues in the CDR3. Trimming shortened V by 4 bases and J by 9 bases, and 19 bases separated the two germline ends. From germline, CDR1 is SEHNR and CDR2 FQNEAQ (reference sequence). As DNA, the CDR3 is TGTGCCAGCAGCTCCTCCGGGACAATAAGTCTTTCACCCCTCCACTTT. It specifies CASSSSGTISLSPLHF.

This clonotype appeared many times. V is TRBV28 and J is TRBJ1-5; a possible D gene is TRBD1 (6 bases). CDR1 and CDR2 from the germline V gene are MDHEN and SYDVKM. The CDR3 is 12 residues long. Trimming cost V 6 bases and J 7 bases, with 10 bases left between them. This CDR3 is CASRQGGQPQHF. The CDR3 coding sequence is TGTGCCAGCAGACAGGGCGGACAGCCCCAGCATTTT.

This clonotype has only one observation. The CDR3 region has the DNA TGTGCCAGTAGTTCCACTCGGCTAGCGGGGGGGGCGCAGTATTTT. Translation gives CASSSTRLAGGAQYF. The J gene is TRBJ2-3, the V gene TRBV19; 12 bases line up with TRBD2. Trimming took 5 bases from V and 10 from J; bases not matched to a gene: 10. This CDR3 spans 15 amino acids. CDR1 is LNHDA and CDR2 is SQIVND in the germline V gene (reference sequence).

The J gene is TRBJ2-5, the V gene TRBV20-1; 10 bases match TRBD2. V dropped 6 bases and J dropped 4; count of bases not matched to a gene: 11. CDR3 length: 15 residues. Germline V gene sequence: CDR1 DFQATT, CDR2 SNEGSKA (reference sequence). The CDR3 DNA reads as TGCAGTGCCCCGGTACCAGCGGGGGGGCGAGAGACCCAGTACTTC. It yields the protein CSAPVPAGGRETQYF.

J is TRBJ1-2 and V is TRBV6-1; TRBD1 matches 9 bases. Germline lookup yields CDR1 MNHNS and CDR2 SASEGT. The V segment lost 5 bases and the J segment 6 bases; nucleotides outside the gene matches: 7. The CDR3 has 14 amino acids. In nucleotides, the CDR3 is TGTGCCAGCAGTAGCTCCGGGACAGGGAATGGCTACACCTTC. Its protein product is CASSSSGTGNGYTF.

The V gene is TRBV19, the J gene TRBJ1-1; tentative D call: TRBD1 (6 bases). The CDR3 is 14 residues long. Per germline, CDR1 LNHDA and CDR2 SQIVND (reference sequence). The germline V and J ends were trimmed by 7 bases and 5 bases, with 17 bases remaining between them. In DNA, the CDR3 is TGTGCCAGTACTCCAACAGGGAGGCTAACTGAAGCTTTCTTT. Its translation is CASTPTGRLTEAFF. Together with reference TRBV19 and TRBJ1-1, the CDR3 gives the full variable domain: DGGITQSPKYLFRKEGQNVTLSCEQNLNHDAMYWYRQDPGQGLRLIYYSQIVNDFQKGDIAEGYSVSREKKESFPLTVTSAQKNPTAFYLCASTPTGRLTEAFFGQGTRLTVV.

The CDR3 region has the DNA TGCAGCGTTGGTCTACAGGGGCTAAACACCGGGGAGCTGTTTTTT. It specifies CSVGLQGLNTGELFF. V is TRBV29-1 and J is TRBJ2-2; TRBD1 aligns across 7 bases. The CDR3 extends over 15 amino acids. Germline values: CDR1 SQVTM, CDR2 ANQGSEA. V dropped 4 bases and J dropped 2; count of bases not matched to a gene: 7.

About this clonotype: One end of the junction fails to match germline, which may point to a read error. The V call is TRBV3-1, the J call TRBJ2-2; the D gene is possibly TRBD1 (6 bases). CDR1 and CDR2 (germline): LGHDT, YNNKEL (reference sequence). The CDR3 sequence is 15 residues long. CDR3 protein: CASNQDHTGTGELFF. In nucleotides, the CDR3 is TGTGCCAGCAACCAAGACCATACAGGGACCGGGGAGCTGTTTTTT. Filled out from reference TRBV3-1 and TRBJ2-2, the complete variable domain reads DTAVSQTPKYLVTQMGNDKSIKCEQNLGHDTMYWYKQDSKKFLKIMFSYNNKELIINETVPNRFSPKSPDKAHLNLHINSLELGDSAVYFCASNQDHTGTGELFFGEGSRLTVL.

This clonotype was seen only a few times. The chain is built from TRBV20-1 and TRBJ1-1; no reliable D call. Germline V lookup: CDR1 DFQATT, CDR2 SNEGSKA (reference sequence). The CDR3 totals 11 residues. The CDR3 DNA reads TGCAGAGTATCGGGGAACACTGAAGCTTTCTTT. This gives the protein CRVSGNTEAFF.

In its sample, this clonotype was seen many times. CDR3 bases: TGTGCCAGCAGCTTAGCCGGGACTAGCGGGAGGGATTACGAGCAGTACTTC. Its protein product is CASSLAGTSGRDYEQYF. The chain recombines TRBV7-2 with TRBJ2-7, with TRBD2 matching over 16 bases. With V trimmed by 0 bases and J by 4 bases, 3 bases remained unmatched. This CDR3 has 17 amino acids. Germline assignment: CDR1 SGHTA and CDR2 FQGNSA.

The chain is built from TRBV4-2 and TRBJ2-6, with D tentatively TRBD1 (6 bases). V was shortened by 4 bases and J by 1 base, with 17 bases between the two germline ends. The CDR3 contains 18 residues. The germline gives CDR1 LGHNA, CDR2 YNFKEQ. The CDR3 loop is CASSPALDQGSGANVLTF. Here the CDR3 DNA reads TGTGCCAGCAGCCCCGCACTCGACCAGGGGTCTGGGGCCAACGTCCTGACTTTC.

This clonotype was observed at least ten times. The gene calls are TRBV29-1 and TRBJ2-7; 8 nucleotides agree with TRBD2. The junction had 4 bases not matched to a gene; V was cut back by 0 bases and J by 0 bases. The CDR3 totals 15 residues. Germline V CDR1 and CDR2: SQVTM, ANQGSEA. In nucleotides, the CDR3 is TGCAGCGTTGAAGATGAGAGCGGGAGCTCCTACGAGCAGTACTTC. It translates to CSVEDESGSSYEQYF.

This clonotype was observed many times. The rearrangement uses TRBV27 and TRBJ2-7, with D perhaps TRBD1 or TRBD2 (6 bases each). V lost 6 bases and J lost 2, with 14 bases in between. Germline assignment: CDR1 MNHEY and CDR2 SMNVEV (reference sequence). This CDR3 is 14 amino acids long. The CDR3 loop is CASRKQGLPYEQYF. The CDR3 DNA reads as TGTGCCAGCAGAAAACAGGGACTCCCCTACGAGCAGTACTTC.

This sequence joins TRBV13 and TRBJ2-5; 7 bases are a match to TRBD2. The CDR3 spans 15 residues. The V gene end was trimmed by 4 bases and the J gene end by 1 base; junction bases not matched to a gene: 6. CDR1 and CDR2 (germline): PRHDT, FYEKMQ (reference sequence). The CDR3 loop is CASSSFGGVQETQYF. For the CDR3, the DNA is TGTGCCAGCAGCTCGTTTGGGGGGGTCCAAGAGACCCAGTACTTC.

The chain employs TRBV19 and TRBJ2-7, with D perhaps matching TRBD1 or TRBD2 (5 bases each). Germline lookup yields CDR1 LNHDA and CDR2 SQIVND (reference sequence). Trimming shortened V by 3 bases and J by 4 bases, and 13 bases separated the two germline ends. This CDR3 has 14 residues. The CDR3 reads CASSIGTVRYEQYF. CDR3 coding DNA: TGTGCCAGTAGTATCGGGACCGTCCGATACGAGCAGTACTTC.

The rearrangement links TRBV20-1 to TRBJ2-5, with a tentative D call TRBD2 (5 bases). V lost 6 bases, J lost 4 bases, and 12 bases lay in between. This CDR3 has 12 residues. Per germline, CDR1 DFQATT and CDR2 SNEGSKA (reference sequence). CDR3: CSAAGGRETQYF. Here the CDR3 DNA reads TGCAGTGCCGCGGGCGGGCGAGAGACCCAGTACTTC.

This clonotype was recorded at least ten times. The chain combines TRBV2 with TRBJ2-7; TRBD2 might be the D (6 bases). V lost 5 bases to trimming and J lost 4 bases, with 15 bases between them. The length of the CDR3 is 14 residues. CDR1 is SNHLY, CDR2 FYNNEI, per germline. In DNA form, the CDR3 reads TGTGCCAGCAGTTTGCTGGGACTCACGTACGAGCAGTACTTC. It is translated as CASSLLGLTYEQYF.

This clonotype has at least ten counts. The CDR3 here is CASREAPRSYEQYF. In nucleotides, the CDR3 is TGTGCCAGCAGGGAAGCCCCCCGATCCTACGAGCAGTACTTC. The V call is TRBV28, the J call TRBJ2-7; D gene unclear. Trimming stripped 6 bases from V and 1 base from J, with 13 bases between. The length of the CDR3 is 14 residues. In germline, CDR1 is MDHEN, CDR2 SYDVKM.

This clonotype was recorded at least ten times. The CDR3 sequence: CASSLRSTDSSYEQYF. The CDR3 bases are TGTGCCAGCAGTTTAAGGTCGACGGATAGCTCCTACGAGCAGTACTTC. This chain connects TRBV12-3 or TRBV12-4 to TRBJ2-7; D is unresolved. The ends were cut back, 2 bases at V and 0 bases at J, with 14 bases in the middle. The CDR3 is 16 amino acids.

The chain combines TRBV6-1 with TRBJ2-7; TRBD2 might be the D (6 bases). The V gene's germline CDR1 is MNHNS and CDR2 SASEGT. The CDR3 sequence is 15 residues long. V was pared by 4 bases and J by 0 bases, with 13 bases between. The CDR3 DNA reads TGTGCCAGCAGTGGGGCGGGACGGAGCTCCTACGAGCAGTACTTC. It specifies CASSGAGRSSYEQYF.